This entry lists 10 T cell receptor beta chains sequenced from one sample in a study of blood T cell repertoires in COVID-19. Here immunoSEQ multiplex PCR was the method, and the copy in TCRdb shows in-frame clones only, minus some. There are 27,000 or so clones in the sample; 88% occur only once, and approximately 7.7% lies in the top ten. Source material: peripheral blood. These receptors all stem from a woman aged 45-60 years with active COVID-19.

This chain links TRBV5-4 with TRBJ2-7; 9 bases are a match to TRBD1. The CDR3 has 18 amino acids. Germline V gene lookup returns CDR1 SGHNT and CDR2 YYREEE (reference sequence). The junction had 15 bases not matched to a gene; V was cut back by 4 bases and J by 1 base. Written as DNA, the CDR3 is TGTGCCAGCAGCACCGGGCATGACAGGGGGAGAGCGTCCTACGAGCAGTACTTC. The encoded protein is CASSTGHDRGRASYEQYF.

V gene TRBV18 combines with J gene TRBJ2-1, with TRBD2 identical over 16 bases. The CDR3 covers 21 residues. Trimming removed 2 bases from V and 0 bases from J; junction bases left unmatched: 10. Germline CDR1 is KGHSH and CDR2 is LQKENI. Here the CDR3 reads CASSPEAGTSGRDSSYNEQFF. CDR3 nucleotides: TGTGCCAGCTCACCAGAAGCCGGGACTAGCGGGAGGGATAGCTCCTACAATGAGCAGTTCTTC.

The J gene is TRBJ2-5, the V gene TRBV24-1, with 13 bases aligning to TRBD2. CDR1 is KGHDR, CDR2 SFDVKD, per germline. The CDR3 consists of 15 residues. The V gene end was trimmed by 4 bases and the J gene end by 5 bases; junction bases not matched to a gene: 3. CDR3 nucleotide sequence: TGTGCCACCAGTGAGGGACTAGCGGGATTGGAGACCCAGTACTTC. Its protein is CATSEGLAGLETQYF.

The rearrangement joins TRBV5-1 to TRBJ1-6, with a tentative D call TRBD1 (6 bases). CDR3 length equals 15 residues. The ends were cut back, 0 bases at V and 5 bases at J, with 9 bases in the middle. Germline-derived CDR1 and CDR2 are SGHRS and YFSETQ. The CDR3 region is CASSLGNRDNSPLHF. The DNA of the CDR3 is TGCGCCAGCAGCTTGGGCAACAGGGATAATTCACCCCTCCACTTT.

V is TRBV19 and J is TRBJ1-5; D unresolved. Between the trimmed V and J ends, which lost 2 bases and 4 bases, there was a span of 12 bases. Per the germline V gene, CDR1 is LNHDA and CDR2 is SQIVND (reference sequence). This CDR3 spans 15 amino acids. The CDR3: CASSISGIYNQPQHF. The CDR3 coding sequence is TGTGCCAGTAGTATATCGGGGATATATAATCAGCCCCAGCATTTT.

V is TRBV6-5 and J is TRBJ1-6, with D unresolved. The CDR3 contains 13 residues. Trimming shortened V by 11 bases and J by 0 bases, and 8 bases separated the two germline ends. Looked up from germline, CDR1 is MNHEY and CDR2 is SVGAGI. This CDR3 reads CAGSSSYNSPLHF. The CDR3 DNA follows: TGTGCCGGTTCGAGCTCCTATAATTCACCCCTCCACTTT.

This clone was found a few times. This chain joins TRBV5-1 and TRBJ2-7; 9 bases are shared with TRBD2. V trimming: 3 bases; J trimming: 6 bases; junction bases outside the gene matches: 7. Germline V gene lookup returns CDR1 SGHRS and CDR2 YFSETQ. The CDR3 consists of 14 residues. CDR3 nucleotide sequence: TGCGCCAGCAGCTACGTAGCGGGAGACAGCGAGCAGTACTTC. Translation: CASSYVAGDSEQYF. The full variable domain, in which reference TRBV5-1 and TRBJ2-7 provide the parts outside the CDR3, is KAGVTQTPRYLIKTRGQQVTLSCSPISGHRSVSWYQQTPGQGLQFLFEYFSETQRNKGNFPGRFSGRQFSNSRSEMNVSTLELGDSALYLCASSYVAGDSEQYFGPGTRLTVT.

The CDR3 sequence is CASSQGGLVGFYEQYF. The CDR3, as DNA: TGCGCCAGCAGCCAAGGGGGACTAGTGGGATTCTACGAGCAGTACTTC. J is TRBJ2-7 and V is TRBV4-1, with 8 bases fitting TRBD2. The CDR3 length is 16 residues. Trimming at V came to 1 base and at J to 3 bases, leaving 8 bases not matched to a gene. Germline CDR1 and CDR2: MGHRA and YSYEKL.

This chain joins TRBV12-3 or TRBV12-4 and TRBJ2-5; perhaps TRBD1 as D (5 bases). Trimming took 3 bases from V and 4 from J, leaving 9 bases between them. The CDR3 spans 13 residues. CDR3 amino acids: CASSLEQGETQYF. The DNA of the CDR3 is TGTGCCAGCAGTTTGGAGCAGGGAGAGACCCAGTACTTC.

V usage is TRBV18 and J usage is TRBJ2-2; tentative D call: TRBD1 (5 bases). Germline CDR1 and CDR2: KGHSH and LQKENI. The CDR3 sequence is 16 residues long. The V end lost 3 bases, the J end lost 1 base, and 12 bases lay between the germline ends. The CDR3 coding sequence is TGTGCCAGCTCACCTCTCACAGGCCAGAACACCGGGGAGCTGTTTTTT. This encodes CASSPLTGQNTGELFF.